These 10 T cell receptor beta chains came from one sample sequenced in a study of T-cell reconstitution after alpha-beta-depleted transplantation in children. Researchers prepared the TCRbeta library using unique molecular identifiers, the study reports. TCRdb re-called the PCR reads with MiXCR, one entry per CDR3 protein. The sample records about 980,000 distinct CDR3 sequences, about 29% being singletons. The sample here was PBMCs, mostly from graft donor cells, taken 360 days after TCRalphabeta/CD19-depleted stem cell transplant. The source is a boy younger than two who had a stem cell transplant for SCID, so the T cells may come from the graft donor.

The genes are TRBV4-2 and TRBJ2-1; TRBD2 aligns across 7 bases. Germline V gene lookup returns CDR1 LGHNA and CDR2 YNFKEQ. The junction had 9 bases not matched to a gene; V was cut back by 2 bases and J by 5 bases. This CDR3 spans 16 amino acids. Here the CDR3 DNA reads TGTGCCAGCAGCCAAATGGGGGGGGGTCACAACAATGAGCAGTTCTTC. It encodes CASSQMGGGHNNEQFF.

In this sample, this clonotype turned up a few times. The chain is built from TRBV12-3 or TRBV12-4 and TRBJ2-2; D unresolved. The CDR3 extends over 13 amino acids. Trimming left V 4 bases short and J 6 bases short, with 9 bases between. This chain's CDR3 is CASSWNSPGELFF. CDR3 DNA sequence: TGTGCCAGCAGTTGGAACAGCCCCGGGGAGCTGTTTTTT.

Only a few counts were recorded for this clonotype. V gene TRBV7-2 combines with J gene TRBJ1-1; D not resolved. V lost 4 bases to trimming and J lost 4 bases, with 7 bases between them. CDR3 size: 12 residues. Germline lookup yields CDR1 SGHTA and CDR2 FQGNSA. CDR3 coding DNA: TGTGCCAGCAGCTCACTGGGCACTGAAGCTTTCTTT. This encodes CASSSLGTEAFF.

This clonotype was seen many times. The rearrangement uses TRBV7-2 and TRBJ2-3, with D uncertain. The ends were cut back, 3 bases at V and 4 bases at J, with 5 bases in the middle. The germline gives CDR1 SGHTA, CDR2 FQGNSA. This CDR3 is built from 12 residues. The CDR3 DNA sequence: TGTGCCAGCAGCTTTTCTCCAGATACGCAGTATTTT. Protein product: CASSFSPDTQYF.

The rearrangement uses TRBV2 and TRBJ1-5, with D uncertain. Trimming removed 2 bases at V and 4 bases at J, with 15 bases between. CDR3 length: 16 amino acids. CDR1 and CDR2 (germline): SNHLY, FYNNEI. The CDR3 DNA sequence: TGTGCCAGCAGTGAACCGGACGGGCGTCCTAATCAGCCCCAGCATTTT. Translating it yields CASSEPDGRPNQPQHF.

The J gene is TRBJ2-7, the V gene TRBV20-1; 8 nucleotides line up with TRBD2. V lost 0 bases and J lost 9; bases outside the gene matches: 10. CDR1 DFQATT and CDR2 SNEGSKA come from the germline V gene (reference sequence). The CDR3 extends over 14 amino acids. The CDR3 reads CSARESGGVSWQYF. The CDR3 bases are TGCAGTGCTAGAGAGTCGGGAGGGGTTTCTTGGCAGTACTTC.

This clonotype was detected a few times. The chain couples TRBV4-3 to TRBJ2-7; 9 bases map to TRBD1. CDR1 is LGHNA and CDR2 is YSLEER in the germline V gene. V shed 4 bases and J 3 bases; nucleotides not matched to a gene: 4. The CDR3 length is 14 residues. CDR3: CASSPGQGHYEQYF. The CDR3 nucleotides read TGCGCCAGCAGCCCTGGACAGGGGCACTACGAGCAGTACTTC.

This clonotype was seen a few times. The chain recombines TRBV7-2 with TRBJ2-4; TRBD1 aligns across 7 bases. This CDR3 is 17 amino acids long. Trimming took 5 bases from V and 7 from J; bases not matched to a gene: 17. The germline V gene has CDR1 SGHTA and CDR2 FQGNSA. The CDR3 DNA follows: TGTGCCAGCAGCCCACAAAGTAGAGCGACAGGGATGAACATTCAGTACTTC. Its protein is CASSPQSRATGMNIQYF.

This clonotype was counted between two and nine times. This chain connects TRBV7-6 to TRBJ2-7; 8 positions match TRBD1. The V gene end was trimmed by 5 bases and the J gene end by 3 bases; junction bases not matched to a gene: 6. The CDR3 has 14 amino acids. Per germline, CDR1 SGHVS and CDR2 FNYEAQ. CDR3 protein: CASSPRTGIYEQYF. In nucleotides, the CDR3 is TGTGCCAGCAGCCCCCGGACAGGGATCTACGAGCAGTACTTC.

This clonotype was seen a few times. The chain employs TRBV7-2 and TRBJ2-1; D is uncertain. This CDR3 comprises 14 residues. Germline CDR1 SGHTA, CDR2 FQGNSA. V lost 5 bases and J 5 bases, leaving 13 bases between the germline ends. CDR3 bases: TGTGCCAGCAGCAAACGAACGATGAACAATGAGCAGTTCTTC. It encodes CASSKRTMNNEQFF.